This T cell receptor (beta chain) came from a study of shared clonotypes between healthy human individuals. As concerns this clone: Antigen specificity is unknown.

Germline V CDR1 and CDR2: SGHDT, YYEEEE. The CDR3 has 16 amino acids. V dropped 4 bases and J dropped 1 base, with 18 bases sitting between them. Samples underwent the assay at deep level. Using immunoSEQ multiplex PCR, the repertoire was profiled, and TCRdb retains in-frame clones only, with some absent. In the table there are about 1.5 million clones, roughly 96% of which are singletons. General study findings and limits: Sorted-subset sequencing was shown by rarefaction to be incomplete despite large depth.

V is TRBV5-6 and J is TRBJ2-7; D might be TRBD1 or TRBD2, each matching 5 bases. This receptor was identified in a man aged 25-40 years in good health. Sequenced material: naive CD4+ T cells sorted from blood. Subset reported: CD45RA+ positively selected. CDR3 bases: TGTGCCAGCAGCGCGTGGGGGATGCAGGTTTCCTACGAGCAGTACTTC. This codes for CASSAWGMQVSYEQYF.